The rows below give T cell receptor beta chains drawn from one sample of a study of OX40 agonist ivuxolimab in advanced cancers. Assay: immunoSEQ multiplex PCR; the TCRdb copy retains only in-frame clones and omits some. The sample lists just under 95,000 clones, around 87% seen once, with approximately 0.29% in the top ten. Material: CD4+ or CD8+ T cells sorted from blood, obtained in a trial of the OX40 agonist ivuxolimab. These receptor sequences come from an adult with an advanced solid tumor such as melanoma, head and neck, liver or kidney cancer. Each CDR3 is given with its conserved first and last residue. Fields, in order: V gene, J gene, D gene, clone size, CDR3 DNA, CDR3 protein. The D gene is left open where the match is weak. Part of the rows lack a size; the others show once, few, many or a class for expanded clones.

V gene: TRBV23-1
J gene: TRBJ2-2
D gene: -
clone size: -
CDR3 DNA: TGCGCCAGCAGTCGGCGACAGGCAAGAACCGGGGAGCTGTTTTTT
CDR3 protein: CASSRRQARTGELFF

V gene: TRBV16
J gene: TRBJ1-6
D gene: -
clone size: -
CDR3 DNA: TGTGCCAGCAGCCAATCGCCGGGGGTTTATTCACCCCTCCACTTT
CDR3 protein: CASSQSPGVYSPLHF

V gene: TRBV4-1
J gene: TRBJ1-1
D gene: -
clone size: once
CDR3 DNA: TGCGCCAGCAGCCAAGTTTCGGCAGGCCTGAACACTGAAGCTTTCTTT
CDR3 protein: CASSQVSAGLNTEAFF

V gene: TRBV2
J gene: TRBJ1-6
D gene: -
clone size: -
CDR3 DNA: TGTGCCAGCAGTGAAGCAGAGGGGACAAAGGGTTCACCCCTCCACTTT
CDR3 protein: CASSEAEGTKGSPLHF

V gene: TRBV7-2
J gene: TRBJ2-5
D gene: -
clone size: -
CDR3 DNA: TGTGCCAGCAGCTCGGGACTCCGAGGGGAGACCCAGTACTTC
CDR3 protein: CASSSGLRGETQYF

V gene: TRBV7-6
J gene: TRBJ2-3
D gene: -
clone size: few
CDR3 DNA: TGTGCCAGCAGGGGGGATAGGAGCACAGATACGCAGTATTTT
CDR3 protein: CASRGDRSTDTQYF

V gene: TRBV5-4
J gene: TRBJ1-2
D gene: TRBD1
clone size: -
CDR3 DNA: TGTGCCAGCAGCTTGGGTGCGGGACAGGGGGCGGATGGCTACACCTTC
CDR3 protein: CASSLGAGQGADGYTF

V gene: TRBV5-1
J gene: TRBJ2-7
D gene: -
clone size: -
CDR3 DNA: TGCGCCAGCAGCCACGACCCCTCGGTAGAGGAGCAGTACTTC
CDR3 protein: CASSHDPSVEEQYF

V gene: TRBV29-1
J gene: TRBJ1-2
D gene: -
clone size: -
CDR3 DNA: TGCAGCGTTGAGCGGGGGAATGGCTACACCTTC
CDR3 protein: CSVERGNGYTF

V gene: TRBV7-2
J gene: TRBJ1-2
D gene: TRBD1
clone size: -
CDR3 DNA: TGTGCCAGCAGCTTAGACGGGACAGGTCTCAATCAGGGGGGCTACACCTTC
CDR3 protein: CASSLDGTGLNQGGYTF

V gene: TRBV19
J gene: TRBJ1-5
D gene: -
clone size: -
CDR3 DNA: TGTGCCAGTAGCCATTCCCAAGGAACGGGAAATCAGCCCCAGCATTTT
CDR3 protein: CASSHSQGTGNQPQHF

V gene: TRBV15
J gene: TRBJ1-2
D gene: -
clone size: once
CDR3 DNA: TGTGCCACCAGCCGGTTAGACAGTGTCTATGGCTACACCTTC
CDR3 protein: CATSRLDSVYGYTF

V gene: TRBV6-5
J gene: TRBJ2-3
D gene: -
clone size: -
CDR3 DNA: TGTGCCAGCAGTTACTCGGGAGATACGCAGTATTTT
CDR3 protein: CASSYSGDTQYF

V gene: TRBV5-1
J gene: TRBJ1-1
D gene: -
clone size: -
CDR3 DNA: TGCGCCAGCAGCTTGTATCTGAACACTGAAGCTTTCTTT
CDR3 protein: CASSLYLNTEAFF

V gene: TRBV29-1
J gene: TRBJ1-6
D gene: -
clone size: -
CDR3 DNA: TGCAGCGTTGAAGATCAGGTCACAGGGTTGAAGTCACCCCTCCACTTT
CDR3 protein: CSVEDQVTGLKSPLHF

V gene: TRBV4-1
J gene: TRBJ1-2
D gene: -
clone size: -
CDR3 DNA: TGCGCCAGCAGCCAAGGAACCGGGCTAAAGAGTGGCTACACCTTC
CDR3 protein: CASSQGTGLKSGYTF

V gene: TRBV2
J gene: TRBJ1-6
D gene: -
clone size: -
CDR3 DNA: TGTGCCAGCAGTGAAGCGAGGGGGAGCTCCTATAATTCACCCCTCCACTTT
CDR3 protein: CASSEARGSSYNSPLHF

V gene: TRBV6-5
J gene: TRBJ2-7
D gene: -
clone size: -
CDR3 DNA: TGTGCCAGCAGTTATCTTGGCGGTGGAACCTACGAGCAGTACTTC
CDR3 protein: CASSYLGGGTYEQYF

V gene: TRBV10-1
J gene: TRBJ2-7
D gene: -
clone size: -
CDR3 DNA: TGCGCCAGCAGTGGACAGTTAGTGGGGGACTACGAGCAGTACTTC
CDR3 protein: CASSGQLVGDYEQYF

V gene: TRBV30
J gene: TRBJ2-5
D gene: -
clone size: -
CDR3 DNA: TGTGCCTGGAGTGGGGGAAAAGAGACCCAGTACTTC
CDR3 protein: CAWSGGKETQYF

V gene: TRBV7-9
J gene: TRBJ1-1
D gene: -
clone size: -
CDR3 DNA: TGTGCCAGCAGCTTAGGCAGGAACACTGAAGCTTTCTTT
CDR3 protein: CASSLGRNTEAFF

V gene: TRBV5-1
J gene: TRBJ2-3
D gene: TRBD2
clone size: -
CDR3 DNA: TGCGCCAGCAGCTATAGCGGGGGGAGCACAGATACGCAGTATTTT
CDR3 protein: CASSYSGGSTDTQYF

V gene: TRBV19
J gene: TRBJ1-5
D gene: -
clone size: -
CDR3 DNA: TGTGCCAGTAGTCCTTATAATCAGCCCCAGCATTTT
CDR3 protein: CASSPYNQPQHF

V gene: TRBV11-2
J gene: TRBJ1-1
D gene: -
clone size: -
CDR3 DNA: TGTGCCAGCAGCTTAAATTCGGACTTTTGGAACACTGAAGCTTTCTTT
CDR3 protein: CASSLNSDFWNTEAFF

V gene: TRBV2
J gene: TRBJ1-2
D gene: -
clone size: -
CDR3 DNA: TGTGCCAGCAGTTCGGACATCTCCCAAAGTGGCTACACCTTC
CDR3 protein: CASSSDISQSGYTF

V gene: TRBV6-6
J gene: TRBJ2-4
D gene: -
clone size: few
CDR3 DNA: TGTGCCAGCAGTTACTCGATCGCGCGAGGAAACATTCAGTACTTC
CDR3 protein: CASSYSIARGNIQYF

V gene: TRBV27
J gene: TRBJ2-7
D gene: -
clone size: -
CDR3 DNA: TGTGCCAGCAGCCGGTCGGGGCCCTACGAGCAGTACTTC
CDR3 protein: CASSRSGPYEQYF

V gene: TRBV14
J gene: TRBJ1-1
D gene: -
clone size: once
CDR3 DNA: TGTGCCAGCAGCCGGAACAGGGTTCACACTGAAGCTTTCTTT
CDR3 protein: CASSRNRVHTEAFF

V gene: TRBV18
J gene: TRBJ1-5
D gene: TRBD1
clone size: -
CDR3 DNA: TGTGCCAGCTCGCGGGACAGGGGAAAGAATCAGCCCCAGCATTTT
CDR3 protein: CASSRDRGKNQPQHF

V gene: TRBV6-5
J gene: TRBJ2-1
D gene: -
clone size: once
CDR3 DNA: TGTGCCAGCAGTAAAGGGGGCGCGGGAAAAAATGAGCAGTTCTTC
CDR3 protein: CASSKGGAGKNEQFF

V gene: TRBV7-9
J gene: TRBJ2-1
D gene: TRBD2
clone size: few
CDR3 DNA: TGTGCCAGCAGCTTAGCGTGGGGGGGTGAGCAGTTCTTC
CDR3 protein: CASSLAWGGEQFF

V gene: TRBV11-2
J gene: TRBJ1-2
D gene: TRBD1
clone size: -
CDR3 DNA: TGTGCCAGCAGCACGCAGGGGGTAGGAGGCTACACCTTC
CDR3 protein: CASSTQGVGGYTF

V gene: TRBV10-3
J gene: TRBJ1-2
D gene: -
clone size: -
CDR3 DNA: TGTGCCATCAGTGAGTCCCAGGGCGAGGGTGGCTACACCTTC
CDR3 protein: CAISESQGEGGYTF

V gene: TRBV6-5
J gene: TRBJ1-5
D gene: -
clone size: once
CDR3 DNA: TGTGCCAGCAGAGAGCCCCAGGGGAACAATCAGCCCCAGCATTTT
CDR3 protein: CASREPQGNNQPQHF

V gene: TRBV30
J gene: TRBJ2-2
D gene: -
clone size: -
CDR3 DNA: TGTGCCTGGAGTGTCTTACCAACGGGGGAGCTGTTTTTT
CDR3 protein: CAWSVLPTGELFF